This entry is about one T cell receptor (beta chain). No antigen is known for it. Germline V CDR1 and CDR2: SGHTA, FQGNSA. Trimming removed 0 bases from V and 1 base from J, with 7 bases in between. This CDR3 is built from 15 residues. Researchers ran the PCR with 60 Vbeta and 13 Jbeta primers. TCRdb's table, derived via immunoSEQ multiplex PCR, lists solely in-frame clones and lacks some. The data contain tens of thousands of clones, about 78% of them singletons. The sample belongs to a study of cytomegalovirus exposure and HLA in healthy donors. General observations from the study: CMV serostatus was the only immune exposure information that was available. When a later analysis compared HLA-associated TCR beta chains with equally common others, the HLA-associated chains turned out to be more clonally expanded and to have lower generation probabilities.

The sample consisted of PBMCs. This TCR came from a man younger than 35 in good health and CMV-seronegative. The chain joins TRBV7-2 to TRBJ1-5; possibly TRBD1 for D (5 bases). The CDR3 bases are TGTGCCAGCAGCTTAGCCAGGGCGAGCAATCAGCCCCAGCATTTT. Translating gives CASSLARASNQPQHF. The variable domain in full, with the rest retrieved from reference TRBV7-2 and TRBJ1-5, is GAGVSQSPSNKVTEKGKDVELRCDPISGHTALYWYRQSLGQGLEFLIYFQGNSAPDKSGLPSDRFSAERTGGSVSTLTIQRTQQEDSAVYLCASSLARASNQPQHFGDGTRLSIL.